The 23 T cell receptor beta chains reported below all come from one sample, sequenced in a study of T cell repertoires in cytomegalovirus infection. TCRdb itself ran the reads through MiXCR, one entry per CDR3 protein. The repertoire holds roughly 640,000 distinct CDR3 sequences, with less than 25% as singletons. Sequencing used CD8+ T cells from PBMCs. The origin of the receptors is a human donor in good health (CMV status not recorded). Some clones in this sample may be carry-over from other donors' samples.

The chain carries TRBV7-9 and TRBJ2-1; TRBD1 matches 11 bases. With 4 bases clipped from V and 6 bases from J, the junction kept 8 bases outside the gene matches. CDR1 is SEHNR and CDR2 is FQNEAQ in the germline V gene (reference sequence). The CDR3 has 16 amino acids. In DNA, the CDR3 is TGTGCCAGCAGCTCCGGGACAGGGGGTTCGGGCAATGAGCAGTTCTTC. This codes for CASSSGTGGSGNEQFF.

The table lists this clonotype with a count of one. This clone may be a read error of a much larger clone one base away. V usage is TRBV6-2 or TRBV6-3 and J usage is TRBJ1-2; the match to TRBD1 covers 7 bases. The CDR3 loop spans 12 amino acids. The germline V gene encodes CDR1 MNHEY and CDR2 SVGEGT. The CDR3 loop is CANSRQGSGYTF. The CDR3 bases are TGTGCCAACAGTCGACAGGGTTCTGGCTACACCTTC.

Concerning this clonotype: A much larger clonotype is one base distant, so this may be a read error. The chain employs TRBV2 and TRBJ1-5, with TRBD1 identical over 9 bases. The germline CDR1 and CDR2 sequences are SNHLY and FYNNEI. The CDR3 is 14 amino acids. The junction had 0 bases not matched to a gene; V was cut back by 1 base and J by 5 bases. CDR3 in amino acids: CASSEGTGDQPQHF. CDR3 nucleotides: TGTGCCAGCAGTGAAGGGACAGGGGATCAGCCCCAGCATTTT.

This clonotype has more than one count but fewer than ten. This rearrangement joins TRBV10-3 to TRBJ2-3, with D perhaps TRBD2 (5 bases). Trimming pared 3 bases from V and 2 bases from J, leaving 18 bases between. The CDR3 covers 17 residues. From germline, CDR1 is ENHRY and CDR2 SYGVKD. CDR3 coding DNA: TGTGCCATCAGTGAAACCGGGCGGAGCGGATCCACAGATACGCAGTATTTT. This codes for CAISETGRSGSTDTQYF.

This chain connects TRBV4-2 to TRBJ1-5; a possible D gene is TRBD1 (5 bases). V lost 3 bases and J lost 5, with 20 bases in between. The CDR3 contains 17 residues. Germline assignment: CDR1 LGHNA and CDR2 YNFKEQ. CDR3 bases: TGTGCCAGCAGCCAGGGAAACGGGGCCCAGAGCGATCAGCCCCAGCATTTT. This sequence encodes CASSQGNGAQSDQPQHF.

The J gene is TRBJ1-1, the V gene TRBV7-9, with D uncertain. CDR3 length equals 13 residues. Germline CDR1 SEHNR, CDR2 FQNEAQ (reference sequence). Trimming took off 4 bases at V and 6 bases at J, with 12 bases between the two ends. Here the CDR3 reads CASSSRDRSEAFF. CDR3 nucleotide sequence: TGTGCCAGCAGCTCCCGAGACCGTTCTGAAGCTTTCTTT.

A note on this clonotype: A read error may be the cause here, since a much bigger clone is one base away. The V and J genes are TRBV4-2 and TRBJ2-5; 10 bases line up with TRBD2. The CDR3 is 15 residues long. V lost 4 bases and J lost 4; bases outside the gene matches: 6. CDR1 and CDR2 from the germline V gene are LGHNA and YNFKEQ. The DNA for the CDR3 is TGTGCCAGCAGCCGACCCAGGACTAGCGGAGAGACCCAGTACTTC. Encoded protein: CASSRPRTSGETQYF.

Only a few counts were recorded for this clonotype. J is TRBJ2-1 and V is TRBV4-3; D is perhaps TRBD1 or TRBD2 (6 bases each). The CDR3 totals 15 residues. CDR1 LGHNA and CDR2 YSLEER come from the germline V gene. Trimming took off 0 bases at V and 6 bases at J, with 12 bases between the two ends. The CDR3 sequence is CASSQDRRGGNEQFF. The CDR3 bases are TGCGCCAGCAGCCAAGATCGCAGGGGAGGCAATGAGCAGTTCTTC.

The rearrangement uses TRBV6-6 and TRBJ2-3, with D tentatively TRBD1 (5 bases). The V end was cut by 2 bases, the J end by 0 bases, with 12 bases between. The germline gives CDR1 MNHNY, CDR2 SVGAGI (reference sequence). This CDR3 has 16 residues. In DNA, the CDR3 is TGTGCCAGCAGTTACGTCAGGGTTCCTAGCACAGATACGCAGTATTTT. As protein: CASSYVRVPSTDTQYF.

V and J are TRBV12-3 or TRBV12-4 and TRBJ2-1, with 7 bases fitting TRBD1. There are 13 residues in the CDR3. V lost 6 bases to trimming and J lost 8 bases; unmatched junction nucleotides: 7. The CDR3 nucleotides read TGTGCCAGCAGCTCCAAGGGGGCCGATGAGCAGTTCTTC. This encodes CASSSKGADEQFF.

Ten or more counts support this clonotype. V usage is TRBV7-8 and J usage is TRBJ1-5, with TRBD1 as a possible D gene (6 bases). The CDR3 extends over 17 amino acids. The V and J ends lost 5 bases and 0 bases respectively, with 17 bases between them. CDR1 is SGHVS, CDR2 FQNEAQ, per germline. The CDR3, as DNA: TGTGCCAGCAGCCCCCTCTCGGGGGCCGATAGCAATCAGCCCCAGCATTTT. Protein product: CASSPLSGADSNQPQHF. The full variable domain, its missing parts supplied by reference TRBV7-8 and TRBJ1-5, is GAGVSQSPRYKVAKRGQDVALRCDPISGHVSLFWYQQALGQGPEFLTYFQNEAQLDKSGLPSDRFFAERPEGSVSTLKIQRTQQEDSAVYLCASSPLSGADSNQPQHFGDGTRLSIL.

This chain joins TRBV29-1 and TRBJ1-2; D is undetermined. Germline values: CDR1 SQVTM, CDR2 ANQGSEA. This CDR3 has 14 amino acids. With 4 bases removed from V and 5 bases from J, the gap between germline ends came to 17 bases. CDR3 protein: CSVASLEGLYGYTF. DNA of the CDR3: TGCAGCGTTGCGTCTTTGGAAGGGCTTTATGGCTACACCTTC.

CDR3 protein: CASSSQGHSYEQYV. As DNA, the CDR3 is TGTGCCAGCAGTTCTCAGGGCCACTCCTACGAGCAGTACGTC. The rearrangement links TRBV2 to TRBJ2-7; TRBD1 might be the D (5 bases). The V and J ends lost 5 bases and 0 bases respectively, with 11 bases between them. The CDR3 loop spans 14 amino acids. Germline V gene data show CDR1 as SNHLY and CDR2 as FYNNEI.

This clonotype appeared a few times. This chain links TRBV5-4 with TRBJ1-6; D perhaps matches TRBD1 (5 bases). CDR1 SGHNT and CDR2 YYREEE come from the germline V gene (reference sequence). The V end lost 2 bases, the J end lost 7 bases, and 10 bases lay between the germline ends. This CDR3 has 14 residues. CDR3 in amino acids: CASSFREENSPLHF. DNA for the CDR3: TGTGCCAGCAGCTTCAGGGAGGAAAATTCACCCCTCCACTTT.

In its sample, this clonotype was seen a few times. The rearrangement links TRBV6-6 to TRBJ1-1; D is possibly TRBD1 (5 bases). Germline V gene data show CDR1 as MNHNY and CDR2 as SVGAGI (reference sequence). The length of the CDR3 is 17 residues. Trimming took 8 bases from V and 1 from J, leaving 23 bases between them. This CDR3 is CASPRVEDPQGNTEAFF. The CDR3 coding sequence is TGTGCCAGCCCGAGGGTCGAAGATCCTCAGGGGAACACTGAAGCTTTCTTT.

This chain links TRBV20-1 with TRBJ2-1; the match to TRBD2 covers 12 bases. V shed 0 bases and J 10 bases; nucleotides not matched to a gene: 4. The CDR3 sequence is 14 residues long. Germline loops: CDR1 DFQATT, CDR2 SNEGSKA (reference sequence). This CDR3 reads CSARETSGGREQFF. The DNA for the CDR3 is TGCAGTGCTAGAGAGACTAGCGGGGGTAGGGAGCAGTTCTTC.

A few counts support this clonotype. V is TRBV5-1 and J is TRBJ2-3; D is perhaps TRBD1 (5 bases). V was pared by 0 bases and J by 6 bases, with 14 bases between. Per germline, CDR1 SGHRS and CDR2 YFSETQ. The CDR3 runs to 15 residues. CDR3 amino acids: CASSLEDNEWDTQYF. The DNA of the CDR3 is TGCGCCAGCAGCTTGGAGGACAACGAATGGGATACGCAGTATTTT.

This clonotype was seen only a few times. The CDR3 bases are TGTGCCAGCAGCGTGACAGATACTGCAGGGCAGTTCTTC. Its protein product is CASSVTDTAGQFF. The rearrangement links TRBV5-5 to TRBJ2-1; D may be TRBD1 (5 bases). The germline CDR1 and CDR2 sequences are SGHKS and YYEKEE (reference sequence). Trimming took 4 bases from V and 12 from J, leaving 17 bases between them. The CDR3 runs 13 residues.

Worth noting for this clonotype: Being one base from a much bigger clone, this may be a read error. This sequence joins TRBV7-4 and TRBJ1-1; D remains ambiguous. Trimming removed 7 bases from V and 6 bases from J, with 15 bases in between. The germline V gene has CDR1 SGHVT and CDR2 SQSDAQ. This CDR3 has 13 amino acids. The DNA of the CDR3 is TGTGCCAGCACCCTACGGGGTTCCCCTGAAGCTTTCTTT. It encodes CASTLRGSPEAFF. The whole variable domain, filled in from reference TRBV7-4 and TRBJ1-1, reads GAGVSQSPRYKVAKRGRDVALRCDSISGHVTLYWYRQTLGQGSEVLTYSQSDAQRDKSGRPSGRFSAERPERSVSTLKIQRTEQGDSAVYLCASTLRGSPEAFFGQGTRLTVV.

The V gene is TRBV20-1, the J gene TRBJ2-5, with 9 bases matching TRBD1. The V segment lost 0 bases and the J segment 3 bases; nucleotides outside the gene matches: 14. The CDR3 runs 18 residues. Germline V gene lookup returns CDR1 DFQATT and CDR2 SNEGSKA (reference sequence). The CDR3 DNA follows: TGCAGTGCTAGAGATCCAATTTCCGGGACAGGGAGGGAAGAGACCCAGTACTTC. Amino acids: CSARDPISGTGREETQYF.

This clonotype appeared many times. The V gene is TRBV4-1, the J gene TRBJ1-1; D is unclear. V was clipped by 10 bases and J by 1 base, with 7 bases between them. Germline CDR1 is MGHRA and CDR2 is YSYEKL. The CDR3 runs to 11 residues. CDR3 region: CATQSNTEAFF. As DNA, the CDR3 is TGCGCCACCCAGTCGAACACTGAAGCTTTCTTT.

The J gene is TRBJ2-1, the V gene TRBV20-1; D is unresolved. Trimming removed 0 bases from V and 3 bases from J, with 12 bases in between. This CDR3 is 15 amino acids long. Germline CDR1 DFQATT, CDR2 SNEGSKA (reference sequence). DNA for the CDR3: TGCAGTGCTAGAGATGTCCAGATATACTACAATGAGCAGTTCTTC. This encodes CSARDVQIYYNEQFF.

The chain links TRBV5-1 to TRBJ2-2; 8 bases fit TRBD1. Germline V gene lookup returns CDR1 SGHRS and CDR2 YFSETQ. The CDR3 spans 15 residues. V dropped 7 bases and J dropped 4; count of bases not matched to a gene: 9. As DNA, the CDR3 is TGCGCCAGCTTGGGACCAGGGGGCGGCACCGGGGAGCTGTTTTTT. Translation gives CASLGPGGGTGELFF.